This record looks at one TCR beta chain sequence and its context. The antigen remains undetermined. The data are from a study of cytomegalovirus exposure and HLA in healthy donors. Overall study results and limits: In the approximately 130 validation repertoires, a later analysis found that first-cohort TCR clusters tended to co-occur. Many donors carried some public TCRs, although rarity characterized most TCR sequences.

The data were produced by immunoSEQ multiplex PCR, yet TCRdb's version contains in-frame clones alone and is incomplete. The data show about 160,000 clones, about 90% seen once. This CDR3 contains 14 residues. Germline CDR1 SGHAT, CDR2 FQNNGV. Trimming took 5 bases from V and 7 from J; bases not matched to a gene: 4. The donors were members of the validation cohort comprising roughly 130 subjects, separate from the approximately 630-subject first cohort. The chain employs TRBV11-2 and TRBJ2-3, with 12 bases fitting TRBD1. The sequencing sample was made of PBMCs. The TCR sequence derives from a woman in her late teens or twenties in good health and CMV-seropositive. The CDR3 protein is CASSRGQGAYTQYF. As DNA, the CDR3 is TGTGCCAGCAGCCGGGGACAGGGGGCATATACGCAGTATTTT.